This is a list of T cell receptor beta chains from one sample in a study of CD8 T cells in ankylosing spondylitis. TCRdb called the 5' RACE reads again in MiXCR, with one record for every CDR3 protein. The sample records some 240,000 distinct CDR3 sequences, 20% to 30% being singletons. Sequences were obtained from blood, either unsorted or a sorted T cell fraction (not recorded which). The source is a male donor with ankylosing spondylitis or in good health (not recorded which). Both conserved end residues are part of each CDR3. Each record gives: V gene, clone size, D gene, J gene, CDR3 protein, CDR3 DNA. A D gene is named only where the DNA matches it firmly. A clone size is listed for some rows: how often the clone was seen (once, few, many), or a class if it is expanded.

TRBV7-2	many	-	TRBJ2-3	CASSPYFDTQYF	TGTGCCAGCAGCCCTTATTTTGATACGCAGTATTTT
TRBV12-3/TRBV12-4	many	-	TRBJ2-2	CASSLLAGELFF	TGTGCCAGCAGCCTCCTGGCCGGGGAGCTGTTTTTT
TRBV18	-	TRBD1	TRBJ1-1	CASSPAGTGLMGTEAFF	TGTGCCAGCTCACCGGCCGGGACAGGGCTTATGGGCACTGAAGCTTTCTTT
TRBV12-3/TRBV12-4	few	-	TRBJ1-6	CASARQSENSPLHF	TGTGCCAGCGCCCGACAGTCCGAGAATTCACCCCTCCACTTT
TRBV4-2	few	-	TRBJ1-2	CATQPLQGVNYGYTF	TGTGCCACCCAGCCCCTACAGGGAGTTAACTATGGCTACACCTTC
TRBV9	many	TRBD1	TRBJ2-7	CASSPGGPSGEQYF	TGTGCCAGCAGCCCAGGGGGACCTTCGGGGGAGCAGTACTTC
TRBV20-1	-	TRBD1	TRBJ1-4	CSAGTGDEKLFF	TGCAGTGCCGGGACAGGGGACGAAAAACTGTTTTTT
TRBV7-8	-	-	TRBJ2-1	CASSPKGSEGQFF	TGTGCCAGCAGCCCCAAAGGCTCGGAGGGGCAGTTCTTC
TRBV20-1	many	-	TRBJ2-3	CSATKSGAPYTQYF	TGCAGTGCGACCAAATCGGGGGCCCCCTATACGCAGTATTTT
TRBV18	few	TRBD1	TRBJ2-7	CASSPGAGGLYEQYF	TGTGCCAGCTCACCAGGGGCAGGGGGCCTCTACGAGCAGTACTTC
TRBV6-5	-	-	TRBJ2-3	CASSLTGTQYF	TGTGCCAGCAGTCTAACGGGTACGCAGTATTTT
TRBV4-1	-	-	TRBJ2-7	CASSQDPGRGWGQYF	TGCGCCAGCAGCCAAGATCCTGGCAGGGGCTGGGGGCAGTACTTC
TRBV20-1	-	TRBD2	TRBJ2-5	CSAEPSGGGLYQETQYF	TGCAGTGCCGAACCTAGCGGGGGCGGCTTGTACCAAGAGACCCAGTACTTC
TRBV30	many	TRBD1	TRBJ1-1	CAWSVLRGTEAFF	TGTGCCTGGAGTGTACTCAGGGGGACTGAAGCTTTCTTT
TRBV21-1	few	-	TRBJ2-7	CASSKATVRFYEQYF	TGTGCCAGCAGCAAAGCCACAGTGCGATTCTACGAGCAGTACTTC
TRBV2	-	-	TRBJ2-1	CASSVWGESGEQFF	TGTGCCAGCAGTGTGTGGGGTGAGAGTGGTGAGCAGTTCTTC
TRBV12-3/TRBV12-4	-	TRBD2	TRBJ2-1	CASTRLAGHNEQFF	TGTGCCAGCACTAGACTAGCGGGGCACAATGAGCAGTTCTTC
TRBV20-1	-	TRBD1	TRBJ1-6	CSARSGQGARDSPLHF	TGCAGTGCTAGAAGCGGGCAGGGGGCGAGGGATTCACCCCTCCACTTT
TRBV24-1	-	-	TRBJ2-7	CATSDPDRPGEQYF	TGTGCCACCAGTGATCCTGACAGGCCGGGGGAGCAGTACTTC
TRBV20-1	many	-	TRBJ2-5	CSATSWAGYLQETQYF	TGCAGTGCTACGAGTTGGGCGGGGTACCTCCAAGAGACCCAGTACTTC
TRBV2	-	-	TRBJ2-3	CASRSDLTDTQYF	TGTGCCAGCAGATCTGACCTCACAGATACGCAGTATTTT
TRBV2	many	TRBD1	TRBJ1-6	CASRDRGTNSPLHF	TGTGCCAGCAGGGACAGGGGGACGAATTCACCCCTCCACTTT
TRBV24-1	-	-	TRBJ2-3	CATSDPLRFPTDTQYF	TGTGCCACCAGTGATCCGTTGCGATTCCCCACAGATACGCAGTATTTT
TRBV11-2	-	TRBD2	TRBJ2-1	CASSLQWTAGGLYNEQFF	TGTGCCAGCAGCTTACAGTGGACGGCGGGGGGCTTATACAATGAGCAGTTCTTC
TRBV29-1	many	-	TRBJ2-2	CSAAPGTWNTGELFF	TGCAGCGCCGCTCCCGGGACATGGAACACCGGGGAGCTGTTTTTT
TRBV20-1	-	-	TRBJ2-7	CSAGGFLRSYEQYF	TGCAGTGCAGGGGGATTCCTTCGCTCCTACGAGCAGTACTTC
TRBV12-3/TRBV12-4	-	TRBD1	TRBJ2-3	CASNPGTGTVGQYF	TGTGCCAGCAATCCCGGGACAGGGACCGTTGGGCAGTATTTT
TRBV29-1	many	TRBD1	TRBJ1-2	CSVTTGQGFYGYTF	TGCAGCGTGACAACGGGACAGGGGTTTTATGGCTACACCTTC
TRBV7-9	few	-	TRBJ2-3	CASSLAGPDTQYF	TGTGCCAGCAGCTTAGCGGGGCCCGATACGCAGTATTTT
TRBV20-1	-	-	TRBJ1-6	CSASYSSYNSPLHF	TGCAGTGCTAGTTACAGCTCCTATAATTCACCCCTCCACTTT
TRBV6-1	-	-	TRBJ1-5	CASSKQGTGNQPQHF	TGTGCCAGCAGCAAACAGGGTACGGGCAATCAGCCCCAGCATTTT
TRBV3-1	many	-	TRBJ1-2	CASSQGRAGYGYTF	TGTGCCAGCAGCCAAGGGAGGGCTGGCTATGGCTACACCTTC
TRBV29-1	few	TRBD2	TRBJ2-2	CSVAGGGPANTGELFF	TGCAGCGTTGCGGGCGGGGGGCCGGCGAACACCGGGGAGCTGTTTTTT
TRBV12-3/TRBV12-4	many	-	TRBJ2-5	CASSLAQETQYF	TGTGCCAGCAGTTTAGCGCAAGAGACCCAGTACTTC
TRBV6-1	-	-	TRBJ2-2	CASSEVLGWNTGELFF	TGTGCCAGCAGTGAAGTACTGGGGTGGAACACCGGGGAGCTGTTTTTT
TRBV11-2	many	-	TRBJ2-1	CASSKNNEQFF	TGTGCCAGCAGTAAAAACAATGAGCAGTTCTTC
TRBV29-1	many	-	TRBJ1-2	CSVEESRNYGYTF	TGCAGCGTTGAAGAATCCAGAAACTATGGCTACACCTTC
TRBV6-1	many	TRBD1	TRBJ1-6	CASSTTTGRLSPLHF	TGTGCCAGCAGTACGACGACAGGGAGGTTGTCACCCCTCCACTTT
TRBV5-4	-	-	TRBJ2-1	CASSESRRANEQFF	TGTGCCAGCAGCGAGTCGAGGAGGGCGAATGAGCAGTTCTTC
TRBV12-3/TRBV12-4	few	-	TRBJ2-6	CASSLARGGTGANVLTF	TGTGCCAGCAGTTTAGCGCGAGGGGGGACCGGGGCCAACGTCCTGACTTTC